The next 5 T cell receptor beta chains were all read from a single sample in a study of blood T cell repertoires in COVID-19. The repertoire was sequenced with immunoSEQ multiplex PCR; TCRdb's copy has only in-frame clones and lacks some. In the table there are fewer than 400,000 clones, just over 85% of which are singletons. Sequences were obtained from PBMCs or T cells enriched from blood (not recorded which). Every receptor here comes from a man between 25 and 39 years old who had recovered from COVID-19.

The CDR3 here is CSVHTTSTESVLLYTEAFF. The CDR3 nucleotides are TGCAGCGTTCACACGACGTCGACAGAATCAGTACTTCTTTACACTGAAGCTTTCTTT. This chain joins TRBV29-1 and TRBJ1-1, with a possible D match to TRBD1 (5 bases). Per the germline V gene, CDR1 is SQVTM and CDR2 is ANQGSEA. The CDR3 is 19 amino acids. Trimming took 5 bases from V and 3 from J, leaving 31 bases between them. The complete variable domain, with remaining parts taken from reference TRBV29-1 and TRBJ1-1, reads SAVISQKPSRDICQRGTSLTIQCQVDSQVTMMFWYRQQPGQSLTLIATANQGSEATYESGFVIDKFPISRPNLTFSTLTVSNMSPEDSSIYLCSVHTTSTESVLLYTEAFFGQGTRLTVV.

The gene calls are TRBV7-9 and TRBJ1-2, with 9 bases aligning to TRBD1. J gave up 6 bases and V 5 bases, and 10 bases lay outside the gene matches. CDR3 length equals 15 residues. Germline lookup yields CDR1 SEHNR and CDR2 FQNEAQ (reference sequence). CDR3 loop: CASSDGQGYHDGYTF. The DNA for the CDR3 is TGTGCCAGCAGCGACGGACAGGGGTATCACGATGGCTACACCTTC.

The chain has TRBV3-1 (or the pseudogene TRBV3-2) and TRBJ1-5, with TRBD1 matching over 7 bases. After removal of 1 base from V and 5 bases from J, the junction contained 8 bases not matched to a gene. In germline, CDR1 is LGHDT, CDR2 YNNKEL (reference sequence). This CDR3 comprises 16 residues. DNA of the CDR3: TGTGCCAGCAGCCAAGCCGGGACAGAGGTTTATCAGCCCCAGCATTTT. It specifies CASSQAGTEVYQPQHF.

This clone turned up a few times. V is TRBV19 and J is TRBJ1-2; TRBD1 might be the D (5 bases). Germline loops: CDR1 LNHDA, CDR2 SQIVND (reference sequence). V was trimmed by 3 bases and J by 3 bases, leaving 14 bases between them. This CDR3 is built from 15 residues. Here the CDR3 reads CASSIGGAGDYGYTF. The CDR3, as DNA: TGTGCCAGTAGTATCGGAGGGGCTGGTGACTATGGCTACACCTTC.

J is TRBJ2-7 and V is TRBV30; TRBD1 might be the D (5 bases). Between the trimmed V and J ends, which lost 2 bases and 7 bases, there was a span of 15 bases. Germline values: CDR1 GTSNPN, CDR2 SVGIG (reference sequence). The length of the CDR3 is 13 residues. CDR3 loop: CAWSKNTGWEQYF. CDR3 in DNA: TGTGCCTGGAGTAAGAATACAGGCTGGGAGCAGTACTTC.